What follows describes a single TCR beta chain. Its antigen is still unknown. The data belong to a study of shared clonotypes between healthy human individuals. On the study more broadly: The cohort had a couple of women and a few men, ages 18 to 49. Overall study findings and caveats: Tissues were not sampled, only blood, and their repertoires likely differ. Having only a few donors restricted how much genetic and exposure-history diversity was captured. Among donors, the sharing of clonotypes was expected to be influenced by sequencing depth.

The germline gives CDR1 MDHEN, CDR2 SYDVKM. This CDR3 spans 14 amino acids. J gave up 3 bases and V 8 bases, and 9 bases lay outside the gene matches. Clones were sequenced by immunoSEQ multiplex PCR, and TCRdb holds only the in-frame ones, with some missing. Counted here are around 440,000 clones, roughly 80% occurring once; the ten biggest clones make up more than 10%. The specimen sequenced was PBMCs. The chain employs TRBV28 and TRBJ1-1, with TRBD1 matching 7 bases. The sequence was obtained from a woman in her 40s in good health. Some clones in this sample may be carry-over from other donors' samples. In nucleotides, the CDR3 is TGTGCCAGCCGCCTACTCAGGGGGGACACTGAAGCTTTCTTT. It is translated as CASRLLRGDTEAFF.